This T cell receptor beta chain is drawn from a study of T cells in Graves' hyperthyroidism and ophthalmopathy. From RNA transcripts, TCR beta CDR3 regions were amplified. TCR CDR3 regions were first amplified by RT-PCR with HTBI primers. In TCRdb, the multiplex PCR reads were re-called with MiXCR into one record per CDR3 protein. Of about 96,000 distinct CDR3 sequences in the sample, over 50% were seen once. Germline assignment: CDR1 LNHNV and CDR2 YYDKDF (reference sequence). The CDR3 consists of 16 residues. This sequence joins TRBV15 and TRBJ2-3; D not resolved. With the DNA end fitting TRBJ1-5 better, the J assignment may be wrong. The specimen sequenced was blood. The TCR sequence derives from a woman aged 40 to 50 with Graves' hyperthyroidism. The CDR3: CATSRDRPPNTDTQHF. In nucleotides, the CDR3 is TGTGCCACCAGCAGAGATCGGCCCCCCAACACAGATACGCAGCATTTT.